The 24 T cell receptor beta chains below come from one sample, sequenced in a study of OX40 agonist ivuxolimab in advanced cancers. Libraries were prepared by immunoSEQ multiplex PCR; TCRdb keeps only in-frame clonotypes and omits some of them. The repertoire holds tens of thousands of clones, with about 88% as singletons. The sequences come from CD4+ or CD8+ T cells sorted from blood, collected in a trial of the OX40 agonist ivuxolimab. Receptors were obtained from an adult with an advanced solid tumor such as melanoma, head and neck, liver or kidney cancer.

V usage is TRBV30 and J usage is TRBJ2-2; D unresolved. Trimming took 4 bases from V and 0 from J, leaving 9 bases between them. The V gene's germline CDR1 is GTSNPN and CDR2 SVGIG (reference sequence). The CDR3 has 14 amino acids. The CDR3 DNA is TGTGCCTGGAATGTGGCAGCGAACACCGGGGAGCTGTTTTTT. It encodes CAWNVAANTGELFF.

V and J are TRBV2 and TRBJ1-2; D possibly corresponds to TRBD1 (5 bases). Per the germline V gene, CDR1 is SNHLY and CDR2 is FYNNEI. This CDR3 is 14 amino acids long. Trimming pared 0 bases from V and 4 bases from J, leaving 9 bases between. The CDR3 DNA reads as TGTGCCAGCAGTGAAGCGGGGGGTGTCTATGGCTACACCTTC. It is translated as CASSEAGGVYGYTF.

This clone has a single count. The V and J genes are TRBV5-6 and TRBJ1-6, with 10 bases aligning to TRBD1. Germline loops: CDR1 SGHDT, CDR2 YYEEEE. CDR3 length equals 17 residues. With V trimmed by 1 base and J by 4 bases, 5 bases remained unmatched. CDR3 coding DNA: TGTGCCAGCAGCTTGCTCCGGGACAGGGGTTATAATTCACCCCTCCACTTT. Translating it yields CASSLLRDRGYNSPLHF.

This clone was seen once. The J gene is TRBJ1-6, the V gene TRBV19, with a weak D call TRBD1 (6 bases). In germline, CDR1 is LNHDA, CDR2 SQIVND (reference sequence). The CDR3 runs 16 residues. The V and J ends lost 2 bases and 0 bases respectively, with 8 bases between them. The DNA of the CDR3 is TGTGCCAGTAGTATAAAAGGGGGCTCCTATAATTCACCCCTCCACTTT. The encoded protein is CASSIKGGSYNSPLHF.

V usage is TRBV28 and J usage is TRBJ1-1; perhaps TRBD1 as D (5 bases). The CDR3 sequence is 13 residues long. The ends were cut back, 3 bases at V and 6 bases at J, with 11 bases in the middle. The V gene's germline CDR1 is MDHEN and CDR2 SYDVKM. The CDR3 nucleotides are TGTGCCAGCAGTTTGGAATCAGGGTCTGAAGCTTTCTTT. Translating it yields CASSLESGSEAFF.

The J gene is TRBJ1-2, the V gene TRBV7-2; no reliable D call. Germline loops: CDR1 SGHTA, CDR2 FQGNSA. Trimming shortened V by 4 bases and J by 4 bases, and 10 bases separated the two germline ends. The CDR3 runs 13 residues. CDR3: CASSSRSGYGYTF. CDR3 sequence (DNA): TGTGCCAGCAGCTCGCGATCGGGCTATGGCTACACCTTC. Full variable domain (remainder filled in from reference TRBV7-2 and TRBJ1-2): GAGVSQSPSNKVTEKGKDVELRCDPISGHTALYWYRQSLGQGLEFLIYFQGNSAPDKSGLPSDRFSAERTGGSVSTLTIQRTQQEDSAVYLCASSSRSGYGYTFGSGTRLTVV.

V and J are TRBV10-1 and TRBJ2-7, with 8 bases identical to TRBD1. V lost 7 bases, J lost 0 bases, and 8 bases stayed unmatched. The germline gives CDR1 WNHNN, CDR2 SYGVQD (reference sequence). CDR3 length: 15 residues. DNA for the CDR3: TGCGCCAGCAACAACAGGACAGGGCTCTCCTACGAGCAGTACTTC. Translating gives CASNNRTGLSYEQYF.

The chain has TRBV28 and TRBJ1-4; D may be TRBD1 (5 bases). In germline, CDR1 is MDHEN, CDR2 SYDVKM. Trimming left V 2 bases short and J 2 bases short, with 15 bases between. This CDR3 comprises 17 residues. The CDR3 here is CASSLATAFRTNEKLFF. CDR3 DNA: TGTGCCAGCAGTTTAGCGACAGCCTTCCGGACTAATGAAAAACTGTTTTTT.

The chain is built from TRBV9 and TRBJ2-3, with 7 bases aligning to TRBD1. Germline V gene lookup returns CDR1 SGDLS and CDR2 YYNGEE. The CDR3 length is 15 residues. The J segment lost 4 bases and the V segment lost 3 bases, leaving 8 bases of the junction unmatched. In DNA form, the CDR3 reads TGTGCCAGCAGCGACCGACAGGGTTGGGCAGATACGCAGTATTTT. Residues: CASSDRQGWADTQYF.

This chain links TRBV11-2 with TRBJ2-7, with a tentative D call TRBD1 (6 bases). V was clipped by 2 bases and J by 2 bases, with 13 bases between them. There are 15 residues in the CDR3. Germline V gives CDR1 SGHAT, CDR2 FQNNGV. DNA of the CDR3: TGTGCCAGCAGCTTAATACAGGGTCTAACCTACGAGCAGTACTTC. Protein sequence: CASSLIQGLTYEQYF. Full variable domain (outside the CDR3, taken from reference TRBV11-2 and TRBJ2-7): EAGVAQSPRYKIIEKRQSVAFWCNPISGHATLYWYQQILGQGPKLLIQFQNNGVVDDSQLPKDRFSAERLKGVDSTLKIQPAKLEDSAVYLCASSLIQGLTYEQYFGPGTRLTVT.

This clone occurred once. The chain is built from TRBV28 and TRBJ2-6, with 8 bases that match TRBD2. Germline CDR1 is MDHEN and CDR2 is SYDVKM. The CDR3 totals 16 residues. Trimming cost V 3 bases and J 1 base; bases outside gene matches: 2. CDR3 nucleotide sequence: TGTGCCAGCAGTTTGAAGCGGGGGTCTGGGGCCAACGTCCTGACTTTC. Protein sequence: CASSLKRGSGANVLTF.

The chain joins TRBV6-5 to TRBJ2-5; no definite D call. Germline loops: CDR1 MNHEY, CDR2 SVGAGI. The CDR3 spans 13 residues. V was shortened by 2 bases and J by 5 bases, with 9 bases between the two germline ends. The CDR3 coding sequence is TGTGCCAGCAGTTACGGAGTCGGGGAGACCCAGTACTTC. Residues: CASSYGVGETQYF.

The chain combines TRBV7-3 with TRBJ2-1; possible D gene TRBD2, 6 bases. The CDR3 runs 14 residues. Trimming cost V 5 bases and J 4 bases, with 12 bases left between them. Germline loops: CDR1 SGHTA, CDR2 FQGTGA. The CDR3 sequence is CASSPGTSYNEQFF. CDR3 DNA sequence: TGTGCCAGCAGCCCAGGGACTTCATACAATGAGCAGTTCTTC.

V and J are TRBV7-2 and TRBJ2-7; 9 bases agree with TRBD2. CDR3 size: 17 residues. Trimming took 5 bases from V and 3 from J; bases not matched to a gene: 14. Germline values: CDR1 SGHTA, CDR2 FQGNSA. CDR3 sequence reads: CASSPSGILKTFYEQYF. In nucleotides, the CDR3 is TGTGCCAGCAGCCCTAGCGGGATCCTTAAGACATTCTACGAGCAGTACTTC.

The V and J genes are TRBV4-3 and TRBJ1-6; 7 nucleotides match TRBD1. Germline values: CDR1 LGHNA, CDR2 YSLEER. The V gene end was trimmed by 0 bases and the J gene end by 7 bases; junction bases not matched to a gene: 12. The CDR3 loop spans 18 amino acids. CDR3 protein: CASSQEGQGEGGNSPLHF. As DNA, the CDR3 is TGCGCCAGCAGCCAAGAAGGTCAGGGGGAAGGGGGCAATTCACCCCTCCACTTT.

The chain employs TRBV12-1 and TRBJ2-7. TRBV12-1 is annotated as a pseudogene. CDR3 size: 16 residues. The CDR3 is CASSFECWSSTYEQYF. DNA for the CDR3: TGTGCCAGCAGCTTTGAGTGTTGGTCAAGTACCTACGAGCAGTACTTC.

The V gene is TRBV6-5, the J gene TRBJ2-3; TRBD2 agrees at 8 bases. Germline CDR1 MNHEY, CDR2 SVGAGI. The V and J ends lost 4 bases and 2 bases, in that order; junction bases with no gene match: 8. This CDR3 is 16 amino acids long. CDR3 amino acids: CASSLAGRGVTDTQYF. CDR3 bases: TGTGCCAGCAGTTTAGCGGGAAGGGGGGTCACAGATACGCAGTATTTT.

The rearrangement joins TRBV19 to TRBJ2-2; 10 bases are shared with TRBD1. The ends lost 6 bases at V and 0 bases at J; junction bases unmatched: 13. The CDR3 loop spans 19 amino acids. Germline values: CDR1 LNHDA, CDR2 SQIVND (reference sequence). The CDR3 here is CASRLSSVDRGPNTGELFF. The CDR3 nucleotides read TGTGCCAGTAGACTGAGTTCGGTTGACAGGGGGCCGAACACCGGGGAGCTGTTTTTT.

This chain uses TRBV9 with TRBJ2-3; D ambiguous. CDR1 and CDR2 from the germline V gene are SGDLS and YYNGEE. The CDR3 is 16 residues long. V lost 4 bases to trimming and J lost 0 bases, with 15 bases between them. Written as DNA, the CDR3 is TGTGCCAGCAGCCCCTTAAGTGGGTACAGCACAGATACGCAGTATTTT. Its protein is CASSPLSGYSTDTQYF.

V gene TRBV30 combines with J gene TRBJ1-6; D not resolved. V was cut by 1 base and J by 9 bases, with 7 bases left in between. CDR3 length: 12 amino acids. The germline CDR1 and CDR2 sequences are GTSNPN and SVGIG (reference sequence). The chain's CDR3 is CAWSGRGSPLHF. The CDR3 nucleotides read TGTGCCTGGAGTGGGCGAGGTTCACCCCTCCACTTT.

V gene TRBV9 combines with J gene TRBJ2-7; 7 bases map to TRBD1. V shed 0 bases and J 0 bases; nucleotides not matched to a gene: 0. The CDR3 has 14 amino acids. The germline gives CDR1 SGDLS, CDR2 YYNGEE. CDR3 protein: CASSVGDSSYEQYF. CDR3 coding DNA: TGTGCCAGCAGCGTAGGGGACAGCTCCTACGAGCAGTACTTC.

CDR3 protein: CASTPQGGTAFQPQHF. CDR3 sequence (DNA): TGTGCCAGCACTCCTCAAGGGGGGACGGCCTTTCAGCCCCAGCATTTT. The chain recombines TRBV2 with TRBJ1-5; maybe TRBD1 (6 bases). With 7 bases removed from V and 6 bases from J, the gap between germline ends came to 22 bases. Per the germline V gene, CDR1 is SNHLY and CDR2 is FYNNEI. This CDR3 is built from 16 residues.

The V gene is TRBV6-5, the J gene TRBJ1-6; the match to TRBD1 covers 10 bases. Germline lookup yields CDR1 MNHEY and CDR2 SVGAGI. V shed 5 bases and J 8 bases; nucleotides not matched to a gene: 3. The CDR3 sequence is 14 residues long. CDR3 amino acids: CASSRQGADSPLHF. Written as DNA, the CDR3 is TGTGCCAGCAGTCGACAGGGGGCCGATTCACCCCTCCACTTT.

Judged by abundance, this clone is medium-sized. The V and J genes are TRBV6-1 and TRBJ1-6, with D unclear. The CDR3 is 13 amino acids. The germline V and J ends were trimmed by 4 bases and 10 bases, with 11 bases remaining between them. Germline-derived CDR1 and CDR2 are MNHNS and SASEGT. CDR3: CASSGREGSPLHF. The CDR3, as DNA: TGTGCCAGCAGTGGCCGAGAAGGGTCACCCCTCCACTTT.